The source of this TCR beta chain is a study of blood T cell repertoires in COVID-19. Germline V gives CDR1 MDHEN, CDR2 SYDVKM. Trimming cost V 5 bases and J 1 base, with 8 bases left between them. The CDR3 is 13 amino acids. Sequenced by immunoSEQ multiplex PCR; TCRdb stores in-frame clones only, minus some. The sample holds some 390,000 clones; 75% to 90% are singletons and the top ten take approximately 1.5%. The chain links TRBV28 to TRBJ2-5; D might be TRBD1 (6 bases). The receptor's source is a middle-aged woman with COVID-19, enrolled during active disease. Sequenced: peripheral blood. The CDR3 nucleotides read TGTGCCAGCAGTGGACAGCCCCAAGAGACCCAGTACTTC. It translates to CASSGQPQETQYF.